A single T cell receptor (beta chain) is shown here with its context. Its target is unknown. CDR1 and CDR2 from the germline V gene are SEHNR and FQNEAQ (reference sequence). The CDR3 runs 16 residues. V was pared by 4 bases and J by 9 bases, with 12 bases of the junction left unmatched. The data were obtained in a study of post-analysis software for immune sequencing data. The library was made from cDNA and included unique molecular identifiers. TCRdb itself ran the PCR reads through MiXCR, one entry per CDR3 protein. The sample includes roughly 600,000 distinct CDR3 sequences, roughly 46% seen only once; the top ten take under 2%. Study-wide results and limits: Co-batched samples clustered tightly together by F measure. Controls had lower frequencies than patients of about five TRBV segments, which included TRBV5-6, TRBV5-1 and TRBV20-1. A significant reduction in normalized Chao1 diversity was observed in multiple sclerosis patients versus controls.

The sequenced sample was blood. This chain links TRBV7-9 with TRBJ1-5; 10 positions agree with TRBD1. The TCR was taken from a girl under 18 with multiple sclerosis. CDR3 amino acids: CASSSGTGAVKGPQHF. CDR3 coding DNA: TGTGCCAGCAGCTCCGGGACAGGGGCCGTTAAAGGGCCCCAGCATTTT.